This is a list of T cell receptor beta chains from one sample in a study of CD8 T cells in Susac syndrome. MiXCR, run by TCRdb on the immunoSEQ multiplex PCR reads, gives a single entry per CDR3 protein. The sample carries about 210,000 distinct CDR3 sequences, approximately 95% recorded once. Sequenced input: CD4+ T cells from PBMCs. Receptor source: a human donor with multiple sclerosis. Both conserved end residues are part of each CDR3. Each record gives: J gene, V gene, clone size, D gene, CDR3 protein, CDR3 DNA. The D gene is left open where the match is weak. Expanded clones get a size class; other rows say once, few or many, or leave the size out.

J gene: TRBJ2-7
V gene: TRBV25-1
clone size: NA
D gene: NA
CDR3 protein: CASSRFPYEQYF
CDR3 DNA: TGTGCCAGCAGTAGGTTCCCCTACGAGCAGTACTTC

J gene: TRBJ2-7
V gene: TRBV6-2/TRBV6-3
clone size: once
D gene: NA
CDR3 protein: CASSYPGLIDNTF
CDR3 DNA: TGTGCCAGCAGCTACCCTGGACTCATCGACAATACTTTC

J gene: TRBJ2-5
V gene: TRBV3-1
clone size: NA
D gene: NA
CDR3 protein: CASSHPPGETQYF
CDR3 DNA: TGTGCCAGCAGCCACCCCCCCGGAGAGACCCAGTACTTC

J gene: TRBJ2-7
V gene: TRBV27
clone size: NA
D gene: TRBD1
CDR3 protein: CASRNDRVSYEQYF
CDR3 DNA: TGTGCCAGCAGGAATGACAGGGTCTCCTACGAGCAGTACTTC

J gene: TRBJ2-1
V gene: TRBV6-6
clone size: NA
D gene: NA
CDR3 protein: CASEGAYNEQFF
CDR3 DNA: TGTGCCAGCGAGGGGGCCTACAATGAGCAGTTCTTC

J gene: TRBJ2-5
V gene: TRBV3-1
clone size: NA
D gene: NA
CDR3 protein: CASCRAGQQETQYF
CDR3 DNA: TGTGCCAGCTGCCGTGCGGGCCAGCAAGAGACCCAGTACTTC

J gene: TRBJ2-5
V gene: TRBV20-1
clone size: NA
D gene: TRBD1
CDR3 protein: CSAPDRVWETQYF
CDR3 DNA: TGCAGTGCTCCAGACAGGGTGTGGGAGACCCAGTACTTC

J gene: TRBJ2-2
V gene: TRBV12-3/TRBV12-4
clone size: NA
D gene: TRBD1
CDR3 protein: CASSSGQTNTGELFF
CDR3 DNA: TGTGCCAGCAGTTCGGGACAGACGAACACCGGGGAGCTGTTTTTT

J gene: TRBJ1-1
V gene: TRBV29-1
clone size: NA
D gene: TRBD1
CDR3 protein: CSVGSGGGTEAFF
CDR3 DNA: TGCAGCGTTGGATCAGGGGGCGGCACTGAAGCTTTCTTT

J gene: TRBJ2-3
V gene: TRBV9
clone size: NA
D gene: NA
CDR3 protein: CASSVEGSVSDTQYF
CDR3 DNA: TGTGCCAGCAGCGTAGAGGGTAGCGTGTCAGATACGCAGTATTTT

J gene: TRBJ2-6
V gene: TRBV21-1
clone size: NA
D gene: NA
CDR3 protein: CASSQPPGQGGGANVLTF
CDR3 DNA: TGTGCCAGCAGCCAACCTCCGGGACAGGGAGGTGGGGCCAACGTCCTGACTTTC

J gene: TRBJ2-1
V gene: TRBV9
clone size: NA
D gene: TRBD2
CDR3 protein: CASSVDPLAGAVNEQFF
CDR3 DNA: TGTGCCAGCAGCGTAGATCCCCTAGCGGGAGCAGTTAATGAGCAGTTCTTC

J gene: TRBJ2-1
V gene: TRBV12-3/TRBV12-4
clone size: NA
D gene: NA
CDR3 protein: CASSSVRGPGRVDEQFF
CDR3 DNA: TGTGCCAGCAGTTCCGTACGGGGACCGGGTAGAGTTGATGAGCAGTTCTTC

J gene: TRBJ2-1
V gene: TRBV29-1
clone size: NA
D gene: NA
CDR3 protein: CSVCRDALSSYNEQFF
CDR3 DNA: TGCAGCGTTTGCAGGGACGCGCTAAGCTCCTACAATGAGCAGTTCTTC

J gene: TRBJ2-5
V gene: TRBV12-3/TRBV12-4
clone size: once
D gene: TRBD1
CDR3 protein: CASSRDRLQETQYF
CDR3 DNA: TGTGCCAGCAGCCGGGACAGACTCCAAGAGACCCAGTACTTC

J gene: TRBJ1-1
V gene: TRBV2
clone size: NA
D gene: NA
CDR3 protein: CASRPRVTNTEAFF
CDR3 DNA: TGTGCCAGCAGACCCAGGGTGACGAACACTGAAGCTTTCTTT

J gene: TRBJ1-5
V gene: TRBV20-1
clone size: NA
D gene: NA
CDR3 protein: CSARGGQANQPQHF
CDR3 DNA: TGCAGTGCTAGAGGGGGTCAGGCTAATCAGCCCCAGCATTTT

J gene: TRBJ2-5
V gene: TRBV6-5
clone size: NA
D gene: NA
CDR3 protein: CASSYSGETQYF
CDR3 DNA: TGTGCCAGCAGTTACTCCGGTGAGACCCAGTACTTC

J gene: TRBJ2-4
V gene: TRBV20-1
clone size: NA
D gene: NA
CDR3 protein: CSASPPGNIQYF
CDR3 DNA: TGCAGTGCTAGTCCCCCCGGGAACATTCAGTACTTC

J gene: TRBJ1-5
V gene: TRBV20-1
clone size: NA
D gene: TRBD1
CDR3 protein: CSATGDRDNQPQHF
CDR3 DNA: TGCAGTGCTACAGGCGACAGGGACAATCAGCCCCAGCATTTT

J gene: TRBJ2-7
V gene: TRBV29-1
clone size: NA
D gene: TRBD1
CDR3 protein: CSVGQGLHEQYF
CDR3 DNA: TGCAGCGTTGGACAGGGGTTGCACGAGCAGTACTTC

J gene: TRBJ2-7
V gene: TRBV5-1
clone size: NA
D gene: NA
CDR3 protein: CASSLRHSYEQYF
CDR3 DNA: TGCGCCAGCAGCTTGCGGCACTCCTACGAGCAGTACTTC

J gene: TRBJ2-3
V gene: TRBV27
clone size: once
D gene: NA
CDR3 protein: CASSPQGGGGTDTQYF
CDR3 DNA: TGTGCCAGCAGTCCTCAAGGGGGTGGGGGCACAGATACGCAGTATTTT